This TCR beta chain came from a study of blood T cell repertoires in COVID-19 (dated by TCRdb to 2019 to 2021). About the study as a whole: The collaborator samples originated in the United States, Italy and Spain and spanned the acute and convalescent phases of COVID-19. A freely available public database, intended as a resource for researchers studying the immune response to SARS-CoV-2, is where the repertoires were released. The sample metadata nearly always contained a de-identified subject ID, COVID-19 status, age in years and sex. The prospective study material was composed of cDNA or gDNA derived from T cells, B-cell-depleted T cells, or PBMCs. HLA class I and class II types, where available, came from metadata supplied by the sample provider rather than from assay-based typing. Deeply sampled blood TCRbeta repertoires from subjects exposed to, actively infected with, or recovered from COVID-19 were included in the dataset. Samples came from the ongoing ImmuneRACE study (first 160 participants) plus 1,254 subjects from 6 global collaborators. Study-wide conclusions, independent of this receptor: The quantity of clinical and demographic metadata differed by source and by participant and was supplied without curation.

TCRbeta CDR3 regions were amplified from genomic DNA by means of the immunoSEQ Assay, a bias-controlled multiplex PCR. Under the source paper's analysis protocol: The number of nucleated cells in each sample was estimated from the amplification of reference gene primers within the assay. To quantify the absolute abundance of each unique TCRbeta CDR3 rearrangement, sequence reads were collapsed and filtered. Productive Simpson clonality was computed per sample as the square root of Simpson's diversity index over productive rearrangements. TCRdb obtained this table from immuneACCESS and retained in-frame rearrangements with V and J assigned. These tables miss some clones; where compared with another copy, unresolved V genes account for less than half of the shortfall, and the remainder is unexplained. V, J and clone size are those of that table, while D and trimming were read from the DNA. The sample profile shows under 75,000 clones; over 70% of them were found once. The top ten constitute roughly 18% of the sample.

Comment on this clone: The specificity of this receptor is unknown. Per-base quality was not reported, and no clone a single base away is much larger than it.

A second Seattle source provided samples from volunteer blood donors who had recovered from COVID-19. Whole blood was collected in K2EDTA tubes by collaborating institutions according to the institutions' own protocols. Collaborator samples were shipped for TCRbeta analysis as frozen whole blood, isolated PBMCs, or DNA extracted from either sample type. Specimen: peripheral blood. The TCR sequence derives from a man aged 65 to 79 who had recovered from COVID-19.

The CDR3 region has the sequence CASSTLQGMNTEAFF. The DNA sequence is as follows: TGTGCCAGCAGCACCTTACAGGGTATGAACACTGAAGCTTTCTTT. The rearrangement joined TRBV5-5 to TRBJ1-1, with TRBD1 as a weak D call on 6 bases. Looking up the germline V gene (reference sequence) yields CDR1 SGHKS and CDR2 YYEKEE. Between the V and J ends, shortened by 4 bases and 0 bases respectively, the junction contains 13 bases. Spanning cysteine to phenylalanine, the CDR3 consists of 15 amino acids. Just the 45-base CDR3 DNA is kept, in frame starting at base 1.